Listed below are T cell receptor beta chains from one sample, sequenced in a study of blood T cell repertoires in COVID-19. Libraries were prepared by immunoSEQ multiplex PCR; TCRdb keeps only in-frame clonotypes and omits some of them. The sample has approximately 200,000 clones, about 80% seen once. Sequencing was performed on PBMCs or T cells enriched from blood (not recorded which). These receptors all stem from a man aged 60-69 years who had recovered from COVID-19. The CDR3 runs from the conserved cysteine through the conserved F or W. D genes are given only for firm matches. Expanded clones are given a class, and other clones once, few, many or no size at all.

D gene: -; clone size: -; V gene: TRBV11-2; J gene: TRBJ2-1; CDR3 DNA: TGTGCCAGCAGCTTAGCCCGGGTGGCTGAGCAGTTCTTC; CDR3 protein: CASSLARVAEQFF
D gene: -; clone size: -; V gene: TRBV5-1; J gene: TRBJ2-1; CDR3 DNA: TGCGCCAGCAGCTTAGGAGACTACGTTTACAATGAGCAGTTCTTC; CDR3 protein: CASSLGDYVYNEQFF
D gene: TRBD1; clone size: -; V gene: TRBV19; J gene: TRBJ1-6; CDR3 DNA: TGTGCCAGTAGTCTACGGACAGGGGACCATTCACCCCTCCACTTT; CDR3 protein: CASSLRTGDHSPLHF
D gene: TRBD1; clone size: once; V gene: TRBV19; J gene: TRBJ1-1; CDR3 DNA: TGTGCCAGTAGGGGGGACAGGGGGCGGTACACTGAAGCTTTCTTT; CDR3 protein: CASRGDRGRYTEAFF
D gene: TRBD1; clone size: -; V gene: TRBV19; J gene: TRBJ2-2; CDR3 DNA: TGTGCCAGTAGTCCCAGGACAGGCTTCACCGGGGAGCTGTTTTTT; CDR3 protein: CASSPRTGFTGELFF
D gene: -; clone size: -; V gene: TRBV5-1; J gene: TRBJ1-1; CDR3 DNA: TGCGCCAGCAGCTTGGTAGGAGGAGGTACTGAAGCTTTCTTT; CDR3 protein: CASSLVGGGTEAFF
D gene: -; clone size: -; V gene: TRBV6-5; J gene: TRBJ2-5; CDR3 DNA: TGTGCCAGCAGTTACGAGCGGTCGTTGGAGACCCAGTACTTC; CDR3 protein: CASSYERSLETQYF
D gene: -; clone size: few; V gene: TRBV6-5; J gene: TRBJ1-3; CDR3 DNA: TGTGCCAGCAGTTTCGGTCCTGCTGGAAACACCATATATTTT; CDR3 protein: CASSFGPAGNTIYF
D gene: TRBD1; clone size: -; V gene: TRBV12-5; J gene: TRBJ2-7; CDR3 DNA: TGTGCTAGTGTCCCCGACAGGGGGCACTCCTACGAGCAGTACTTC; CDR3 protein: CASVPDRGHSYEQYF
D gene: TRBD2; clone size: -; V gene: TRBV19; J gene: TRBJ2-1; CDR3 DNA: TGTGCCAGTAGTAAAGCACTAGCGGGGGGACACAATGAGCAGTTCTTC; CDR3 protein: CASSKALAGGHNEQFF
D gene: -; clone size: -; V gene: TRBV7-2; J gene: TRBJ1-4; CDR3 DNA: TGTGCCAGCAGCCCCGGTCTGGCAACTAATGAAAAACTGTTTTTT; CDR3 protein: CASSPGLATNEKLFF
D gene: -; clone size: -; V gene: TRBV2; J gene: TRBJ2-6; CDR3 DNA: TGTGCCAGCACGGGACTGCCGGCTCTAGGGGCCAACGTCCTGACTTTC; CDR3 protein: CASTGLPALGANVLTF
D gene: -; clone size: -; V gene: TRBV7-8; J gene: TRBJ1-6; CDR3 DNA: TGTGCCAGCAGCTTAGATATATCACCCCTCCACTTT; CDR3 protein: CASSLDISPLHF
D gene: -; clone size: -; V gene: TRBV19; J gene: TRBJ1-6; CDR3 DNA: TGTGCCAGTAGTATAAGGACGGGAAAAAATTCACCCCTCCACTTT; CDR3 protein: CASSIRTGKNSPLHF
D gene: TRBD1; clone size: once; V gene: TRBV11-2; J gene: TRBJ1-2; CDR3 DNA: TGTGCCAGCAGCGAGGGACAGGTCTATGGCTACACCTTC; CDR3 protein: CASSEGQVYGYTF
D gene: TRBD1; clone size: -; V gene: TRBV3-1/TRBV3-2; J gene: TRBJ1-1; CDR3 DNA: TGTGCCAGCAGCCAGCTCCCAGGGGGCACTGAAGCTTTCTTT; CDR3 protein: CASSQLPGGTEAFF
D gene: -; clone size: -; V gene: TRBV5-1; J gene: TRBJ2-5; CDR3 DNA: TGCGCCAGCAGCGGGGGGGCAAGGGAGGAAGAGACCCAGTACTTC; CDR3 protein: CASSGGAREEETQYF
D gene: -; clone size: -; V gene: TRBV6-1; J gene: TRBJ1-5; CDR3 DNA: TGTGCCAGCAGTGAAGGTGATGACATGGATCAGCCCCAGCATTTT; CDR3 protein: CASSEGDDMDQPQHF
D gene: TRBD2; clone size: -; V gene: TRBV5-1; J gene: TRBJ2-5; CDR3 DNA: TGCGCCAGCAGCGGCGGGGGGTCCCTCCAAGAGACCCAGTACTTC; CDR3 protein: CASSGGGSLQETQYF
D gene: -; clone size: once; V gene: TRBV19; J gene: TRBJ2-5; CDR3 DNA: TGTGCCAGTAGTGCGGGGACTCTTGGTGAGACCCAGTACTTC; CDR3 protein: CASSAGTLGETQYF
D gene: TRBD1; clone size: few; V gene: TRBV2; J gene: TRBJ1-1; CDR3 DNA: TGTGCCACCAGAAGACAGGGGAACACTGAAGCTTTCTTT; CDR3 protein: CATRRQGNTEAFF
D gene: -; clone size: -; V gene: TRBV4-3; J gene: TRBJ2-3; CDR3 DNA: TGCGCCAGCAGCTCCTATCGGGGGACAGGCACAGATACGCAGTATTTT; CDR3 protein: CASSSYRGTGTDTQYF
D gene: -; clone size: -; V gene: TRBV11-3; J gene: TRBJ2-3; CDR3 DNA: TGTGCCAGCAGCGAACAGCGCACAGATACGCAGTATTTT; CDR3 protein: CASSEQRTDTQYF
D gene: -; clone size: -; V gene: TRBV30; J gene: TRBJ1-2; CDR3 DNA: TGTGCCTGGAACCTCGGGGAGGGTTCTGCTAACTATGGCTACACCTTC; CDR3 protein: CAWNLGEGSANYGYTF
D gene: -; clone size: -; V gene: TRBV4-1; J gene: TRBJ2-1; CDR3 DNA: TGCGCCAGCAGCCAAGAGGGGGCGTTGTTACGAAGCTCCTACAATGAGCAGTTCTTC; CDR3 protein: CASSQEGALLRSSYNEQFF
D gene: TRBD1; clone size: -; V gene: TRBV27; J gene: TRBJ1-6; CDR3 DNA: TGTGCCAGCAGTTTATTTGCGGGACAGGGTACGTCACCCCTCCACTTT; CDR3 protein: CASSLFAGQGTSPLHF
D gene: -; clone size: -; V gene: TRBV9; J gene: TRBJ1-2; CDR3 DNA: TGTGCCAGCAGCGGGGCATCTGTGAACTATGGCTACACCTTC; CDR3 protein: CASSGASVNYGYTF
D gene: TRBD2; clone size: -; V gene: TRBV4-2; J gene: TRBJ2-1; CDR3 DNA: TGTGCCAGCAGCCAAGGCCAACTAGCGGGGGAAAGAAATGAGCAGTTCTTC; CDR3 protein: CASSQGQLAGERNEQFF
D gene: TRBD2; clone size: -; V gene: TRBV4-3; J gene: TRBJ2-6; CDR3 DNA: TGCGCCAGCAGCCAAGATATAGCGGGGGGGGCCAACGTCCTGACTTTC; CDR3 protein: CASSQDIAGGANVLTF
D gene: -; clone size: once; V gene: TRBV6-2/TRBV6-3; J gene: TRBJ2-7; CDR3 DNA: TGTGCCAGCAGCCCTACAATACAGGGTGGCGAGCAGTACTTC; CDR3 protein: CASSPTIQGGEQYF
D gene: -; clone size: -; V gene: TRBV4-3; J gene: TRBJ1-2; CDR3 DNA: TGCGCCAGCAGCCAAGGGTACGGAGGAAACTATGGCTACACCTTC; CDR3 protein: CASSQGYGGNYGYTF
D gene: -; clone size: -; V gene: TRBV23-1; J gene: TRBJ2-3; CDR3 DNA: TGCGCCAGCAGTCAATCAAAGCCCGGGACAACCAGCACAGATACGCAGTATTTT; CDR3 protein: CASSQSKPGTTSTDTQYF
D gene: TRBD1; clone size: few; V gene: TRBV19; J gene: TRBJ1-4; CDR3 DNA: TGTGCCAGCAGACAGGGTACTAATGAAAAACTGTTTTTT; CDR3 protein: CASRQGTNEKLFF
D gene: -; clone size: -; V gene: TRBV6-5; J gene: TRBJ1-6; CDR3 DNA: TGTGCCAGCAGTTACGGGGCACGATCACCCCTCCACTTT; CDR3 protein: CASSYGARSPLHF
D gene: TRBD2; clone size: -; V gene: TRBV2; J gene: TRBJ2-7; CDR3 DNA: TGTGCCAGCAGCCTCAGCGGGGAGCCCTACGAGCAGTACTTC; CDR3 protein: CASSLSGEPYEQYF
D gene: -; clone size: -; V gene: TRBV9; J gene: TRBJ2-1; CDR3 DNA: TGTGCCAGCAGCTCTTCTCACAGGGTGGATGAGCAGTTCTTC; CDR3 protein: CASSSSHRVDEQFF
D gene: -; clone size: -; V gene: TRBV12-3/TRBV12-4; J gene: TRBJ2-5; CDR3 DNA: TGTGCCAGCACTAAAGACAGGCCGGAGACCCAGTACTTC; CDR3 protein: CASTKDRPETQYF
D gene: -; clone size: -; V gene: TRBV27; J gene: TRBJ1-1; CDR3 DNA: TGTGCCAGCAGTAAAATGGGGGCATTCACTGAAGCTTTCTTT; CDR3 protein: CASSKMGAFTEAFF
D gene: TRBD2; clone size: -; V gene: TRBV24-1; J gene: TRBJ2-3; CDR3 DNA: TGTGCCACCGCAGCGGGGGGGCCTTTGGATACGCAGTATTTT; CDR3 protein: CATAAGGPLDTQYF
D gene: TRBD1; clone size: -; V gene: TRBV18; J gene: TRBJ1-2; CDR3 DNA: TGTGCCAGCTCACCAGCAGGGGGCAATGGCTACACCTTC; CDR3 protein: CASSPAGGNGYTF
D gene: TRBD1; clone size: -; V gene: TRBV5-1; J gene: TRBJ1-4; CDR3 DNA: TGCGCCAGCAGCTCTAAACAGGGGGCGGCTAATGAAAAACTGTTTTTT; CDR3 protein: CASSSKQGAANEKLFF
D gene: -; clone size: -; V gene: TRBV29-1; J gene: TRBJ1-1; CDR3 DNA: TGCAGCGTTGTGGGAGAAGGAGACACTGAAGCTTTCTTT; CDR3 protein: CSVVGEGDTEAFF
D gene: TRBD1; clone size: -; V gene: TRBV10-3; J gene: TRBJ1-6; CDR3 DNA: TGTGCCATCAAACCGGGACAGGGTAATTCGCCCCTCCACTTT; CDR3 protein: CAIKPGQGNSPLHF
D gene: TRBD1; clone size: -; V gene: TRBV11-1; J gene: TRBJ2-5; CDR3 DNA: TGTGCCAGCACCCCTGGGGCAGGGGGAGAGACCCAGTACTTC; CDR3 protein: CASTPGAGGETQYF
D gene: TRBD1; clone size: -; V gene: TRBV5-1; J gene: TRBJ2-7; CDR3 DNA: TGCGCCAGCAGCTACGGGACAGCATCCTACGAGCAGTACTTC; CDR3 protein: CASSYGTASYEQYF
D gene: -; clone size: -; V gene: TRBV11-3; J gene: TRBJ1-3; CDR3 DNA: TGTGCCAGCAGCTTGAGGACTTTGGGTGGAAACACCATATATTTT; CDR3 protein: CASSLRTLGGNTIYF
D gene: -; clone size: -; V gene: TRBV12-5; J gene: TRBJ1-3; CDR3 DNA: TGTGCTAGTGGCACAGGGACTGGAAACACCATATATTTT; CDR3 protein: CASGTGTGNTIYF
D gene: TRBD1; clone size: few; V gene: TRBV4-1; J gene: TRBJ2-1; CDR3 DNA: TGCGCCAGCAGCCACGTTCCCGGGACAGGGGACAATGAGCAGTTCTTC; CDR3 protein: CASSHVPGTGDNEQFF
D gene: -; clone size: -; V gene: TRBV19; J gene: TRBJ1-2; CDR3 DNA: TGTGCCAGTACCCCTCAGAGGCAGAATCTACCCTATGGCTACACCTTC; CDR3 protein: CASTPQRQNLPYGYTF
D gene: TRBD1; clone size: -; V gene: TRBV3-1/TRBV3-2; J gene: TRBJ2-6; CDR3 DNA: TGTGCCAGCAGCCGCAGACAGACAGGGCCAGACGTCCTGACTTTC; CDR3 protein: CASSRRQTGPDVLTF
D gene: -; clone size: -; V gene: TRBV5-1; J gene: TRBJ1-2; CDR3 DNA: TGCGCCAGCAGCTTGAGAGTACGCGGCTATGGCTACACCTTC; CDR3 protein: CASSLRVRGYGYTF
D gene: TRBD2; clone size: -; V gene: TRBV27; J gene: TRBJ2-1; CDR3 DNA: TGTGCCAGCAGTCGGGGTGGGGGGGGATACAATGAGCAGTTCTTC; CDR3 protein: CASSRGGGGYNEQFF
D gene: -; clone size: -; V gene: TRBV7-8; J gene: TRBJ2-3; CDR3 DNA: TGTGCCAGCAGCTTATTGGGGGCGACAGATACGCAGTATTTT; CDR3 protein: CASSLLGATDTQYF